There are a few counts of the clone carrying this T cell receptor (beta chain). The definition of stable Graves' hyperthyroidism was no ophthalmopathy progression within 18 months. Extraction of PBMCs used about 9.2 ml of fresh peripheral blood. This sample is drawn from a study of T cells in Graves' hyperthyroidism and ophthalmopathy. Amplification yielded TCR beta CDR3 regions, with RNA transcripts as the source. With the HTBI primer set, the TCR CDR3 went through a first round of RT-PCR. Using its own MiXCR run on the multiplex PCR reads, TCRdb lists one record per CDR3 protein. The sample holds roughly 750,000 distinct CDR3 sequences, about a sixth seen once. The CDR3 is 14 amino acids. The germline V and J ends were trimmed by 4 bases and 3 bases, with 12 bases remaining between them. Germline CDR1 SGHTA, CDR2 FQGTGA.

The rearrangement links TRBV7-3 to TRBJ1-1, with unresolved D. Specimen: blood. The TCR was taken from a man aged 18 to 35 with Graves' hyperthyroidism. As DNA, the CDR3 is TGTGCCAGCAGCTACCCTCTAGAGGACACTGAAGCTTTCTTT. It codes for CASSYPLEDTEAFF.